Presented here are 26 T cell receptor beta chains from one specimen sequenced in a study of blood T cell repertoires in COVID-19. Only in-frame clones appear in the TCRdb table, and some are missing; sequencing was by immunoSEQ multiplex PCR. The repertoire holds about 35,000 clones, around 90% seen once, with approximately 19% in the top ten. The sequencing sample was made of peripheral blood. The source of these receptors is a man older than 75 with acute or convalescent COVID-19.

This clone has just one count. The gene calls are TRBV7-2 and TRBJ2-6, with D possibly matching TRBD1 (5 bases). The CDR3 is made up of 15 amino acids. Trimming took off 2 bases at V and 4 bases at J, with 9 bases between the two ends. Germline lookup yields CDR1 SGHTA and CDR2 FQGNSA. Here the CDR3 reads CASSLRTSGANVLTF. CDR3 sequence (DNA): TGTGCCAGCAGCTTACGGACATCCGGGGCCAACGTCCTGACTTTC.

The chain uses TRBV5-5 and TRBJ1-4, with unresolved D. The CDR3 length is 13 residues. Germline V gene data show CDR1 as SGHKS and CDR2 as YYEKEE (reference sequence). Trimming cost V 5 bases and J 8 bases, with 13 bases left between them. In nucleotides, the CDR3 is TGTGCCAGCAGGACGGGAGATTCAGAAAAACTGTTTTTT. Translation: CASRTGDSEKLFF.

This chain connects TRBV6-5 to TRBJ1-4; tentatively, D is TRBD1 (5 bases). V lost 10 bases and J 5 bases, leaving 17 bases between the germline ends. Germline CDR1 MNHEY, CDR2 SVGAGI. The CDR3 is 14 amino acids. CDR3: CAIGSGGLNEKLFF. As DNA, the CDR3 is TGTGCCATAGGGAGTGGGGGGTTGAATGAAAAACTGTTTTTT.

The rearrangement joins TRBV10-3 to TRBJ1-2, with D perhaps TRBD1 (5 bases). Germline loops: CDR1 ENHRY, CDR2 SYGVKD. The CDR3 totals 15 residues. V was shortened by 2 bases and J by 8 bases, with 18 bases between the two germline ends. CDR3 in DNA: TGTGCCATCAGTGAGACCCCCTCTCAGGGAACCGGCTACACCTTC. Translation: CAISETPSQGTGYTF.

The sample holds one count of this clone. The genes are TRBV2 and TRBJ1-1, with 10 bases aligning to TRBD1. This CDR3 comprises 14 residues. In germline, CDR1 is SNHLY, CDR2 FYNNEI. Unmatched junction bases numbered 5, after V lost 4 bases and J lost 6 bases. The CDR3 DNA reads as TGTGCCAGCAGTGCTGACAGGGGGCGTGCTGAAGCTTTCTTT. Its translation is CASSADRGRAEAFF.

This clone was observed a few times. The chain couples TRBV19 to TRBJ1-1; TRBD1 is a possible D gene (6 bases). Trimming stripped 7 bases from V and 5 bases from J, with 20 bases between. This CDR3 has 15 residues. Germline loops: CDR1 LNHDA, CDR2 SQIVND (reference sequence). CDR3 loop: CASNPWGRSRTEAFF. CDR3 DNA: TGTGCCAGTAATCCCTGGGGGCGCTCGCGGACTGAAGCTTTCTTT.

The chain recombines TRBV18 with TRBJ2-1, with TRBD2 as a possible D gene (7 bases). Germline V CDR1 and CDR2: KGHSH, LQKENI. This CDR3 region has 14 residues. V was trimmed by 1 base and J by 6 bases, leaving 10 bases between them. The CDR3 nucleotides read TGTGCCAGCTCACCACAGGGGGGGTCCAATGAGCAGTTCTTC. Translating it yields CASSPQGGSNEQFF.

This clone appeared a single time. The genes are TRBV5-1 and TRBJ1-1; 9 nucleotides match TRBD1. V shed 4 bases and J 3 bases; nucleotides not matched to a gene: 10. The CDR3 spans 16 residues. Germline loops: CDR1 SGHRS, CDR2 YFSETQ. CDR3 nucleotide sequence: TGCGCCAGCAGCCGGAGCACAGGGGGCGCGGACACTGAAGCTTTCTTT. This gives the protein CASSRSTGGADTEAFF.

The chain is built from TRBV15 and TRBJ2-7; 7 nucleotides line up with TRBD1. J gave up 2 bases and V 1 base, and 5 bases lay outside the gene matches. There are 15 residues in the CDR3. Per germline, CDR1 LNHNV and CDR2 YYDKDF (reference sequence). This CDR3 is CATSRGAGGAYEQYF. The CDR3 region has the DNA TGTGCCACCAGCAGAGGGGCAGGGGGTGCCTACGAGCAGTACTTC.

The gene calls are TRBV12-5 and TRBJ2-2; weak D call: TRBD2 (6 bases). V was trimmed by 6 bases and J by 1 base, leaving 12 bases between them. Germline-derived CDR1 and CDR2 are LGHNT and FRNRAP. This CDR3 has 15 amino acids. The DNA of the CDR3 is TGTGCTAGTGGGACCGGGACTGGGAACACCGGGGAGCTGTTTTTT. Encoded protein: CASGTGTGNTGELFF.

The chain joins TRBV2 to TRBJ1-1; 8 positions agree with TRBD1. CDR1 SNHLY and CDR2 FYNNEI come from the germline V gene. V was clipped by 7 bases and J by 2 bases; unmatched bases: 6. This CDR3 has 14 amino acids. CDR3 residues: CASTAQGDNTEAFF. The CDR3 DNA is TGTGCCAGCACGGCACAGGGGGACAACACTGAAGCTTTCTTT.

The J gene is TRBJ1-5, the V gene TRBV18; perhaps TRBD1 as D (5 bases). Trimming shortened V by 3 bases and J by 10 bases, and 22 bases separated the two germline ends. This CDR3 is built from 16 residues. The germline V gene has CDR1 KGHSH and CDR2 LQKENI. This CDR3 reads CASSPMDTLERTPQHF. The CDR3 bases are TGTGCCAGCTCACCGATGGACACTCTAGAACGGACCCCCCAGCATTTT. Full variable domain (outside the CDR3, taken from reference TRBV18 and TRBJ1-5): NAGVMQNPRHLVRRRGQEARLRCSPMKGHSHVYWYRQLPEEGLKFMVYLQKENIIDESGMPKERFSAEFPKEGPSILRIQQVVRGDSAAYFCASSPMDTLERTPQHFGDGTRLSIL.

The gene calls are TRBV5-4 and TRBJ2-5, with 9 bases identical to TRBD1. CDR3 length: 15 amino acids. The trim removed 4 bases at V and 3 bases at J, leaving 7 bases unmatched. Germline V CDR1 and CDR2: SGHNT, YYREEE (reference sequence). The DNA of the CDR3 is TGTGCCAGCAGCGCCCCCGACAGGGGGGAAGAGACCCAGTACTTC. Translation gives CASSAPDRGEETQYF. The whole variable domain, remainder taken from reference TRBV5-4 and TRBJ2-5, is ETGVTQSPTHLIKTRGQQVTLRCSSQSGHNTVSWYQQALGQGPQFIFQYYREEENGRGNFPPRFSGLQFPNYSSELNVNALELDDSALYLCASSAPDRGEETQYFGPGTRLLVL.

The V and J genes are TRBV5-1 and TRBJ2-5; 7 bases are a match to TRBD1. V lost 4 bases, J lost 1 base, and 4 bases stayed unmatched. CDR1 is SGHRS, CDR2 YFSETQ, per germline. The CDR3 is 14 amino acids. The CDR3 is CASSPGTAQETQYF. CDR3 DNA: TGCGCCAGCAGCCCCGGGACAGCCCAAGAGACCCAGTACTTC. The variable domain in full, with the rest retrieved from reference TRBV5-1 and TRBJ2-5, is KAGVTQTPRYLIKTRGQQVTLSCSPISGHRSVSWYQQTPGQGLQFLFEYFSETQRNKGNFPGRFSGRQFSNSRSEMNVSTLELGDSALYLCASSPGTAQETQYFGPGTRLLVL.

V gene TRBV2 combines with J gene TRBJ2-1; TRBD2 aligns across 9 bases. This CDR3 comprises 15 residues. CDR1 is SNHLY and CDR2 is FYNNEI in the germline V gene. Trimming took 6 bases from V and 8 from J; bases not matched to a gene: 11. The CDR3 sequence is CASSVVSGGVDEQFF. In DNA form, the CDR3 reads TGTGCCAGCAGCGTGGTTAGCGGGGGTGTAGATGAGCAGTTCTTC. The full variable domain, its missing parts supplied by reference TRBV2 and TRBJ2-1, is EPEVTQTPSHQVTQMGQEVILRCVPISNHLYFYWYRQILGQKVEFLVSFYNNEISEKSEIFDDQFSVERPDGSNFTLKIRSTKLEDSAMYFCASSVVSGGVDEQFFGPGTRLTVL.

The chain combines TRBV28 with TRBJ1-2; D possibly corresponds to TRBD1 (5 bases). The V end lost 6 bases, the J end lost 4 bases, and 12 bases lay between the germline ends. This CDR3 is 13 amino acids long. Germline-derived CDR1 and CDR2 are MDHEN and SYDVKM. The CDR3 nucleotides read TGTGCCAGCAGACTATCCAGGGCCTATGGCTACACCTTC. It translates to CASRLSRAYGYTF.

The V call is TRBV19, the J call TRBJ1-5, with D possibly matching TRBD1 (6 bases). This CDR3 is 15 amino acids long. Germline assignment: CDR1 LNHDA and CDR2 SQIVND (reference sequence). The V gene lost 5 bases and the J gene lost 2 bases, with 13 bases spanning the gap. The DNA for the CDR3 is TGTGCCAGTAGTCGTACCAGGGGTGGCAATCAGCCCCAGCATTTT. Amino acid sequence: CASSRTRGGNQPQHF.

The chain combines TRBV5-6 with TRBJ2-3; D gene ambiguous. This CDR3 is 16 amino acids long. V was shortened by 0 bases and J by 0 bases, with 11 bases between the two germline ends. In germline, CDR1 is SGHDT, CDR2 YYEEEE. In DNA, the CDR3 is TGTGCCAGCAGCTTGGCCGTGGTGACTAGCACAGATACGCAGTATTTT. Translated: CASSLAVVTSTDTQYF.

In nucleotides, the CDR3 is TGTGCCAGTAGTATCCCCTACGGCGAGCAGTACTTC. Protein product: CASSIPYGEQYF. The gene calls are TRBV19 and TRBJ2-7; D gene uncertain. V gave up 3 bases and J gave up 6 bases, with 9 bases separating them. In germline, CDR1 is LNHDA, CDR2 SQIVND (reference sequence). The CDR3 totals 12 residues.

The chain uses TRBV3-1 (or the pseudogene TRBV3-2) and TRBJ2-6; TRBD1 is a possible D gene (6 bases). V gave up 4 bases and J gave up 4 bases, with 11 bases separating them. CDR3 size: 15 residues. CDR1 is LGHDT, CDR2 YNNKEL, per germline (reference sequence). The CDR3 bases are TGTGCCAGCAGCCTCAGGGGCGGCGGGGCCAACGTCCTGACTTTC. The encoded protein is CASSLRGGGANVLTF.

This clone occurred a few times. This chain links TRBV5-1 with TRBJ1-3; TRBD1 might be the D (5 bases). Germline loops: CDR1 SGHRS, CDR2 YFSETQ. This CDR3 comprises 15 residues. V lost 0 bases and J 0 bases, leaving 7 bases between the germline ends. The CDR3 DNA sequence: TGCGCCAGCAGCTTGGAGGGGTACTCTGGAAACACCATATATTTT. As protein: CASSLEGYSGNTIYF.

The chain carries TRBV5-1 and TRBJ1-1; D gene unclear. Trimming removed 4 bases from V and 1 base from J, with 11 bases in between. Germline V CDR1 and CDR2: SGHRS, YFSETQ. The CDR3 consists of 14 residues. The CDR3 spells CASSVTTPNTEAFF. CDR3 nucleotide sequence: TGCGCCAGCAGCGTAACGACACCGAACACTGAAGCTTTCTTT.

This chain joins TRBV5-1 and TRBJ2-1, with 8 bases identical to TRBD2. V was pared by 0 bases and J by 0 bases, with 2 bases of the junction left unmatched. Germline V gene sequence: CDR1 SGHRS, CDR2 YFSETQ. CDR3 size: 16 residues. The CDR3 nucleotides are TGCGCCAGCAGCTTGGCCGCGGGGGGCTCCTACAATGAGCAGTTCTTC. It specifies CASSLAAGGSYNEQFF.

This clone has just one count. The CDR3: CAWRDRGSTDTQYF. CDR3 DNA: TGTGCCTGGAGGGACAGGGGAAGCACAGATACGCAGTATTTT. V and J are TRBV30 and TRBJ2-3; 9 bases match TRBD1. The germline V gene encodes CDR1 GTSNPN and CDR2 SVGIG (reference sequence). The J segment lost 0 bases and the V segment lost 3 bases, leaving 1 base of the junction unmatched. The length of the CDR3 is 14 residues.

The CDR3 nucleotides read TGCAGCGTTGAGGTGCTAGCGGGCGGGGAGCAGTACTTC. The encoded protein is CSVEVLAGGEQYF. The chain is built from TRBV29-1 and TRBJ2-7; 8 bases are shared with TRBD2. Germline CDR1 is SQVTM and CDR2 is ANQGSEA. This CDR3 has 13 amino acids. V lost 3 bases and J lost 7; bases outside the gene matches: 8.

The gene calls are TRBV6-2 or TRBV6-3 and TRBJ1-2; no clear D gene. Trimming removed 2 bases at V and 8 bases at J, with 12 bases between. This CDR3 region has 13 residues. Germline V gives CDR1 MNHEY, CDR2 SVGEGT. CDR3 sequence reads: CASSYAGSRGYTF. For the CDR3, the DNA is TGTGCCAGCAGTTACGCGGGGAGTCGAGGCTACACCTTC.